The 15 T cell receptor beta chains listed next were all sequenced from one sample in a study of blood T cell repertoires in COVID-19. Using immunoSEQ multiplex PCR, the repertoire was profiled, and TCRdb retains in-frame clones only, with some absent. This repertoire shows some 70,000 clones, around 85% found once; its top ten account for approximately 9.2%. What was sequenced was peripheral blood. Receptor source: a woman aged 50 to 60 with acute or convalescent COVID-19.

The chain joins TRBV6-6 to TRBJ1-3; 7 positions agree with TRBD1. This CDR3 comprises 15 residues. The V gene's germline CDR1 is MNHNY and CDR2 SVGAGI (reference sequence). Germline trimming cut 2 bases from V and 7 bases from J; bases unmatched to any gene: 8. In nucleotides, the CDR3 is TGTGCCAGCAGTTACCCCGAGACAGGGACGAACACCATATATTTT. Its protein product is CASSYPETGTNTIYF.

This rearrangement joins TRBV4-2 to TRBJ2-7, with D perhaps TRBD2 (6 bases). CDR3 size: 15 residues. V was cut by 4 bases and J by 6 bases, with 19 bases left in between. Germline V lookup: CDR1 LGHNA, CDR2 YNFKEQ. CDR3 sequence reads: CASSLTPSGYGEQYF. The CDR3, as DNA: TGTGCCAGCAGCCTTACCCCCAGCGGGTATGGCGAGCAGTACTTC.

V and J are TRBV6-5 and TRBJ1-1; D perhaps matches TRBD1 (5 bases). V dropped 7 bases and J dropped 1 base, with 13 bases sitting between them. In germline, CDR1 is MNHEY, CDR2 SVGAGI. CDR3 length: 14 residues. The CDR3: CASKRQQTNTEAFF. The CDR3 region has the DNA TGTGCCAGCAAACGACAGCAAACGAACACTGAAGCTTTCTTT.

This chain uses TRBV14 with TRBJ1-6; D gene ambiguous. The CDR3 consists of 12 residues. V was cut by 3 bases and J by 6 bases, with 3 bases left in between. Germline-derived CDR1 and CDR2 are SGHDN and FVKESK. This CDR3 is CASSQSNSPLHF. DNA for the CDR3: TGTGCCAGCAGCCAGAGTAATTCACCCCTCCACTTT. The full variable domain, completed using reference TRBV14 and TRBJ1-6, is EAGVTQFPSHSVIEKGQTVTLRCDPISGHDNLYWYRRVMGKEIKFLLHFVKESKQDESGMPNNRFLAERTGGTYSTLKVQPAELEDSGVYFCASSQSNSPLHFGNGTRLTVT.

This clone has just a few counts. The chain joins TRBV5-8 to TRBJ1-6; the D is unclear. The CDR3 runs 14 residues. With 2 bases removed from V and 6 bases from J, the gap between germline ends came to 9 bases. Germline-derived CDR1 and CDR2 are SGHTS and YDEGEE. The DNA for the CDR3 is TGTGCCAGCAGCTTTGTACAGTCTAATTCACCCCTCCACTTT. Encoded protein: CASSFVQSNSPLHF.

The chain employs TRBV11-2 and TRBJ2-5; 7 bases align to TRBD1. Looked up from germline, CDR1 is SGHAT and CDR2 is FQNNGV. The J segment lost 5 bases and the V segment lost 1 base, leaving 13 bases of the junction unmatched. The CDR3 covers 17 residues. The DNA for the CDR3 is TGTGCCAGCAGCTTAGTCCCGACAGGGACCCCAGAGGAGACCCAGTACTTC. Translating gives CASSLVPTGTPEETQYF.

This clone was seen only a few times. The V gene is TRBV15, the J gene TRBJ2-3; 8 bases match TRBD2. This CDR3 is 16 amino acids long. Germline trimming cut 2 bases from V and 0 bases from J; bases unmatched to any gene: 4. Germline CDR1 and CDR2: LNHNV and YYDKDF (reference sequence). The CDR3 DNA reads as TGTGCCACCAGCAGAAAATTAGCGGGGAGCACAGATACGCAGTATTTT. This sequence encodes CATSRKLAGSTDTQYF.

The chain is built from TRBV5-6 and TRBJ2-2; TRBD1 aligns across 9 bases. Trimming at V came to 1 base and at J to 5 bases, leaving 6 bases not matched to a gene. This CDR3 has 16 residues. The germline V gene has CDR1 SGHDT and CDR2 YYEEEE. This CDR3 reads CASSLTRDRETGELFF. In DNA form, the CDR3 reads TGTGCCAGCAGCTTGACCCGGGACAGGGAAACCGGGGAGCTGTTTTTT.

This clone has only a few counts. The chain carries TRBV2 and TRBJ1-1, with D possibly being TRBD1 (6 bases). This CDR3 is built from 14 residues. Trimming removed 6 bases at V and 4 bases at J, with 15 bases between. From germline, CDR1 is SNHLY and CDR2 FYNNEI. The CDR3 loop is CASRQLGTTTEAFF. In nucleotides, the CDR3 is TGTGCCAGCAGGCAACTCGGGACAACCACTGAAGCTTTCTTT.

The V and J genes are TRBV10-3 and TRBJ2-2, with 12 bases that match TRBD2. The CDR3 is made up of 17 amino acids. The germline V gene encodes CDR1 ENHRY and CDR2 SYGVKD. V gave up 3 bases and J gave up 0 bases; unmatched junction bases: 2. The CDR3 here is CAISDTSGGPNTGELFF. As DNA, the CDR3 is TGTGCCATCAGTGATACTAGCGGGGGGCCGAACACCGGGGAGCTGTTTTTT.

This chain links TRBV29-1 with TRBJ2-1, with TRBD2 matching 7 bases. J was trimmed by 9 bases and V by 5 bases; bases with no gene match: 13. CDR3 length: 14 residues. CDR1 is SQVTM, CDR2 ANQGSEA, per germline. The CDR3 here is CSVPLANVGGEQFF. The CDR3 bases are TGCAGCGTTCCACTAGCGAACGTGGGCGGTGAGCAGTTCTTC.

This sequence joins TRBV7-9 and TRBJ2-1; D is uncertain. Trimming shortened V by 4 bases and J by 8 bases, and 9 bases separated the two germline ends. This CDR3 region has 12 residues. Germline-derived CDR1 and CDR2 are SEHNR and FQNEAQ (reference sequence). The CDR3 DNA is TGTGCCAGCAGCTCTCGGTTCGATGAGCAGTTCTTC. It translates to CASSSRFDEQFF.

The chain has TRBV5-4 and TRBJ1-4; 9 positions match TRBD1. Germline assignment: CDR1 SGHNT and CDR2 YYREEE (reference sequence). With V trimmed by 5 bases and J by 8 bases, 7 bases remained unmatched. This CDR3 is built from 14 residues. This chain's CDR3 is CASSSGTGMEKLFF. Written as DNA, the CDR3 is TGTGCCAGCAGTTCGGGGACAGGGATGGAAAAACTGTTTTTT. Filled out from reference TRBV5-4 and TRBJ1-4, the complete variable domain reads ETGVTQSPTHLIKTRGQQVTLRCSSQSGHNTVSWYQQALGQGPQFIFQYYREEENGRGNFPPRFSGLQFPNYSSELNVNALELDDSALYLCASSSGTGMEKLFFGSGTQLSVL.

The CDR3 reads CASSRAGELFF. CDR3 DNA: TGTGCCAGCAGTCGGGCCGGGGAGCTGTTTTTT. The V call is TRBV25-1, the J call TRBJ2-2; D not certain. CDR3 size: 11 residues. Per the germline V gene, CDR1 is MGHDK and CDR2 is SYGVNS. The V end was cut by 5 bases, the J end by 6 bases, with 4 bases between. Using reference TRBV25-1 and TRBJ2-2 for the parts outside the CDR3, the full variable domain is EADIYQTPRYLVIGTGKKITLECSQTMGHDKMYWYQQDPGMELHLIHYSYGVNSTEKGDLSSESTVSRIRTEHFPLTLESARPSHTSQYLCASSRAGELFFGEGSRLTVL.

The V gene is TRBV7-2, the J gene TRBJ2-5, with 8 bases that match TRBD2. CDR3 length equals 15 residues. The trim removed 3 bases at V and 5 bases at J, leaving 8 bases unmatched. CDR1 is SGHTA and CDR2 is FQGNSA in the germline V gene. Here the CDR3 DNA reads TGTGCCAGCAGCTTTCAAGCGGGAGTCGGTGAGACCCAGTACTTC. This codes for CASSFQAGVGETQYF. Together with reference TRBV7-2 and TRBJ2-5, the CDR3 gives the full variable domain: GAGVSQSPSNKVTEKGKDVELRCDPISGHTALYWYRQSLGQGLEFLIYFQGNSAPDKSGLPSDRFSAERTGGSVSTLTIQRTQQEDSAVYLCASSFQAGVGETQYFGPGTRLLVL.